The next 12 T cell receptor beta chains were all read from a single sample in a study of shared clonotypes between healthy human individuals. CD45RO-negative, CCR7-positively selected cells formed the naive CD8 fraction, excluding terminally differentiated effector memory CD45RA+ cells. Sequencing was performed with immunoSEQ multiplex PCR; in TCRdb, only in-frame clones are kept and a portion is missing. Among about 2.1 million clones listed, 93% were seen once. Material for sequencing was naive CD8+ T cells from PBMCs. The source of these receptors is a man aged 18 to 29 in good health. Some clones in this sample may be carry-over from other donors' samples.

This clone occurred once. J is TRBJ1-2 and V is TRBV9, with D tentatively TRBD1 (6 bases). The germline gives CDR1 SGDLS, CDR2 YYNGEE. The ends were cut back, 3 bases at V and 3 bases at J, with 21 bases in the middle. The CDR3 has 17 residues. CDR3 coding DNA: TGTGCCAGCAGCGCCGTAAAAAATACAGGGCTTGACTATGGCTACACCTTC. Its protein product is CASSAVKNTGLDYGYTF. The full variable domain, with the rest looked up from reference TRBV9 and TRBJ1-2, is DSGVTQTPKHLITATGQRVTLRCSPRSGDLSVYWYQQSLDQGLQFLIQYYNGEERAKGNILERFSAQQFPDLHSELNLSSLELGDSALYFCASSAVKNTGLDYGYTFGSGTRLTVV.

V gene TRBV9 combines with J gene TRBJ1-1, with D tentatively TRBD1 (5 bases). The CDR3 extends over 14 amino acids. The germline V gene has CDR1 SGDLS and CDR2 YYNGEE. Trimming left V 0 bases short and J 6 bases short, with 12 bases between. This CDR3 is CASSVGAGTAEAFF. DNA of the CDR3: TGTGCCAGCAGCGTAGGGGCGGGGACGGCTGAAGCTTTCTTT. Drawing the rest from reference TRBV9 and TRBJ1-1, the complete variable domain is DSGVTQTPKHLITATGQRVTLRCSPRSGDLSVYWYQQSLDQGLQFLIQYYNGEERAKGNILERFSAQQFPDLHSELNLSSLELGDSALYFCASSVGAGTAEAFFGQGTRLTVV.

The chain couples TRBV7-3 to TRBJ2-1; perhaps TRBD2 as D (6 bases). V dropped 4 bases and J dropped 0 bases, with 13 bases sitting between them. The germline gives CDR1 SGHTA, CDR2 FQGTGA. The length of the CDR3 is 16 residues. Here the CDR3 reads CASSWKAGGSYNEQFF. Here the CDR3 DNA reads TGTGCCAGCAGCTGGAAAGCGGGCGGCTCCTACAATGAGCAGTTCTTC.

The chain recombines TRBV10-3 with TRBJ2-3; D is possibly TRBD2 (6 bases). V was clipped by 4 bases and J by 0 bases, with 11 bases between them. The germline V gene has CDR1 ENHRY and CDR2 SYGVKD. The CDR3 consists of 15 residues. As DNA, the CDR3 is TGTGCCATCAGTGGTAGCGGAAATAGCACAGATACGCAGTATTTT. Translated: CAISGSGNSTDTQYF.

V is TRBV27 and J is TRBJ2-4, with D possibly being TRBD1 or TRBD2 (5 bases each). V was clipped by 5 bases and J by 7 bases, with 12 bases between them. The CDR3 is 13 residues long. Germline lookup yields CDR1 MNHEY and CDR2 SMNVEV (reference sequence). This chain's CDR3 is CASSPGTPNIQYF. The CDR3 DNA is TGTGCCAGCAGTCCAGGGACGCCGAACATTCAGTACTTC.

Notes on this clone: The identical CDR3 is also encoded by other nucleotide sequences in the sample. V is TRBV7-8 and J is TRBJ2-7, with 11 bases that match TRBD2. Germline values: CDR1 SGHVS, CDR2 FQNEAQ. The CDR3 runs 15 residues. J lost 3 bases, V lost 5 bases, and 6 bases had no gene match. CDR3 region: CASSGGTSGFYEQYF. The CDR3, as DNA: TGTGCCAGCAGCGGCGGGACTAGCGGATTCTACGAGCAGTACTTC.

The J gene is TRBJ2-3, the V gene TRBV4-2, with TRBD1 matching over 7 bases. CDR3 length: 19 residues. V shed 0 bases, J shed 1 base, and the junction held 13 bases outside the gene matches. The germline V gene has CDR1 LGHNA and CDR2 YNFKEQ. The CDR3 region has the DNA TGTGCCAGCAGCCAAGATATTACCCGACAGGGTGGTCGCACAGATACGCAGTATTTT. Residues: CASSQDITRQGGRTDTQYF.

In regard to this clone: Germline is not matched at one junction end, which may reflect a read error. V gene TRBV7-9 combines with J gene TRBJ2-1; TRBD2 aligns across 7 bases. The germline V gene has CDR1 SEHNR and CDR2 FQNEAQ (reference sequence). CDR3 length: 13 residues. CDR3 residues: CAGSGTIYNEQFF. Here the CDR3 DNA reads TGTGCCGGCAGCGGGACTATCTACAATGAGCAGTTCTTC.

V and J are TRBV28 and TRBJ2-4; D unresolved. V shed 3 bases and J shed 0 bases, with 3 bases lying between them. Germline loops: CDR1 MDHEN, CDR2 SYDVKM. The CDR3 is made up of 13 amino acids. The CDR3 is CASSFLAKNIQYF. In DNA form, the CDR3 reads TGTGCCAGCAGTTTTCTAGCCAAAAACATTCAGTACTTC. Full variable domain (rest looked up from reference TRBV28 and TRBJ2-4): DVKVTQSSRYLVKRTGEKVFLECVQDMDHENMFWYRQDPGLGLRLIYFSYDVKMKEKGDIPEGYSVSREKKERFSLILESASTNQTSMYLCASSFLAKNIQYFGAGTRLSVL.

The rearrangement uses TRBV29-1 and TRBJ1-2; 9 bases line up with TRBD1. CDR1 is SQVTM, CDR2 ANQGSEA, per germline. The CDR3 has 14 amino acids. The V and J ends lost 4 bases and 4 bases, in that order; junction bases with no gene match: 7. CDR3 DNA sequence: TGCAGCGTTGGCACAGGGGGCGTGAGCTATGGCTACACCTTC. It translates to CSVGTGGVSYGYTF.

About this clone: Other DNA sequences within the sample encode an identical CDR3. The chain employs TRBV7-9 and TRBJ2-1; perhaps TRBD2 as D (5 bases). V was trimmed by 4 bases and J by 0 bases, leaving 10 bases between them. CDR3 length: 15 residues. Germline V gene sequence: CDR1 SEHNR, CDR2 FQNEAQ (reference sequence). The CDR3 DNA reads TGTGCCAGCAGCTCGGGGATTAGCTCCTACAATGAGCAGTTCTTC. This encodes CASSSGISSYNEQFF.

CDR3 residues: CASSVIRTGRTYNEQFF. For the CDR3, the DNA is TGTGCCAGCAGTGTAATCCGGACAGGACGAACCTACAATGAGCAGTTCTTC. This chain uses TRBV28 with TRBJ2-1, with 7 positions matching TRBD1. Germline V gene data show CDR1 as MDHEN and CDR2 as SYDVKM. The V segment lost 5 bases and the J segment 2 bases; nucleotides outside the gene matches: 12. The CDR3 totals 17 residues.